Presented here are 22 T cell receptor beta chains from one specimen sequenced in a study of identical twins. TCRdb re-called the 5' RACE reads through MiXCR, storing one row per CDR3 protein. Of a few hundred thousand distinct CDR3 sequences in the sample, 14% were seen once. The sample was also reused in another study, on yellow fever vaccine responses in identical twins.

Sequenced: CD4+ T cells sorted from blood. Receptors originate from a woman between 18 and 30 years old in good health.

This clonotype was seen more than once but under ten times. The rearrangement uses TRBV11-2 and TRBJ1-1; D not resolved. Trimming pared 5 bases from V and 2 bases from J, leaving 12 bases between. Germline V lookup: CDR1 SGHAT, CDR2 FQNNGV. There are 14 residues in the CDR3. The CDR3 protein is CASSHTTLNTEAFF. CDR3 bases: TGTGCCAGCAGCCATACCACCTTAAACACTGAAGCTTTCTTT.

The chain couples TRBV7-8 to TRBJ2-1; TRBD2 matches at 11 bases. The CDR3 runs 15 residues. Germline V lookup: CDR1 SGHVS, CDR2 FQNEAQ. The V and J ends lost 2 bases and 8 bases, in that order; junction bases with no gene match: 5. The CDR3 region is CASSLRLAGGDEQFF. CDR3 in DNA: TGTGCCAGCAGCTTACGGCTAGCGGGGGGAGATGAGCAGTTCTTC.

This chain connects TRBV7-3 to TRBJ2-3; D might be TRBD1 or TRBD2, each matching 5 bases. With 3 bases removed from V and 2 bases from J, the gap between germline ends came to 15 bases. Germline-derived CDR1 and CDR2 are SGHTA and FQGTGA. The CDR3 is made up of 16 amino acids. In DNA, the CDR3 is TGTGCCAGCAGCTTTGGGCCAGGGACCACCACAGATACGCAGTATTTT. Translating it yields CASSFGPGTTTDTQYF.

The CDR3 sequence is CAIKGARGKDTEAFF. The CDR3 region has the DNA TGTGCCATCAAGGGGGCGCGGGGAAAGGACACTGAAGCTTTCTTT. V and J are TRBV10-3 and TRBJ1-1; 7 positions agree with TRBD1. Germline CDR1 is ENHRY and CDR2 is SYGVKD. CDR3 length: 15 residues. Trimming at V came to 7 bases and at J to 3 bases, leaving 11 bases not matched to a gene.

The sample holds many counts of this clonotype. This sequence joins TRBV15 and TRBJ2-3, with 10 bases lining up with TRBD2. CDR3 size: 16 residues. After removal of 4 bases from V and 6 bases from J, the junction contained 10 bases not matched to a gene. The germline V gene has CDR1 LNHNV and CDR2 YYDKDF (reference sequence). The CDR3 here is CATSITAGGRADTQYF. CDR3 DNA sequence: TGTGCCACCAGCATAACAGCGGGAGGGAGGGCGGATACGCAGTATTTT.

This clonotype was seen more than once but under ten times. The chain has TRBV9 and TRBJ2-5, with 11 bases that match TRBD2. Germline assignment: CDR1 SGDLS and CDR2 YYNGEE. V lost 0 bases to trimming and J lost 1 base; unmatched junction nucleotides: 5. The CDR3 is 17 amino acids. Here the CDR3 DNA reads TGTGCCAGCAGCGTAGCATGGACTAGCGGGTCCCAAGAGACCCAGTACTTC. Encoded protein: CASSVAWTSGSQETQYF.

This clonotype has only a few counts. This chain uses TRBV6-6 with TRBJ2-3; 8 nucleotides align to TRBD2. CDR1 and CDR2 (germline): MNHNY, SVGAGI (reference sequence). J was trimmed by 15 bases and V by 4 bases; bases with no gene match: 9. This CDR3 has 12 residues. CDR3 region: CASSSSGGKDYF. The CDR3 coding sequence is TGTGCCAGCAGTTCAAGCGGGGGAAAAGATTATTTT.

This clonotype appeared a few times. The CDR3 loop is CASSFPGLADVDEQFF. The CDR3 DNA sequence: TGTGCCAGCAGCTTCCCGGGACTAGCGGACGTAGATGAGCAGTTCTTC. The rearrangement uses TRBV5-4 and TRBJ2-1, with 11 nucleotides matching TRBD2. The CDR3 length is 16 residues. The V and J ends lost 2 bases and 8 bases, in that order; junction bases with no gene match: 9. Germline CDR1 is SGHNT and CDR2 is YYREEE (reference sequence).

This clonotype was counted between two and nine times. J is TRBJ2-7 and V is TRBV3-1; D is perhaps TRBD2 (5 bases). Germline assignment: CDR1 LGHDT and CDR2 YNNKEL (reference sequence). The CDR3 loop spans 13 amino acids. V was pared by 2 bases and J by 3 bases, with 8 bases between. The CDR3 region has the DNA TGTGCCAGCAGCCAACTAGCTAACTACGAGCAGTACTTC. It encodes CASSQLANYEQYF.

This clonotype was detected only a few times. The gene calls are TRBV28 and TRBJ2-3; TRBD1 aligns across 11 bases. The CDR3 consists of 17 residues. Trimming removed 7 bases from V and 6 bases from J; junction bases left unmatched: 15. Germline V gene sequence: CDR1 MDHEN, CDR2 SYDVKM. Written as DNA, the CDR3 is TGTGCCAGCAACCTCAACCCCGGGACAGGGGGTTTGGATACGCAGTATTTT. This sequence encodes CASNLNPGTGGLDTQYF.

This clonotype was detected many times. One end of the junction does not line up with germline, which may come from a read error. The chain is built from TRBV12-3 or TRBV12-4 and TRBJ2-5; TRBD2 matches 12 bases. CDR3 length equals 15 residues. This CDR3 reads CASSLAGGAKETQYF. DNA for the CDR3: TGTGCCAGCAGTCTAGCGGGGGGGGCCAAAGAGACCCAGTACTTC.

V is TRBV29-1 and J is TRBJ1-2; 8 bases map to TRBD1. The length of the CDR3 is 14 residues. Trimming at V came to 6 bases and at J to 4 bases, leaving 10 bases not matched to a gene. From germline, CDR1 is SQVTM and CDR2 ANQGSEA. CDR3 sequence (DNA): TGCAGCGTCGACGGACAGGGAACTGGCTATGGCTACACCTTC. Protein: CSVDGQGTGYGYTF.

The chain is built from TRBV16 and TRBJ2-7; a weak D match, TRBD1 (5 bases). Germline CDR1 reads KGHSY; CDR2 reads FQNENV. The CDR3 has 14 residues. Trimming left V 4 bases short and J 3 bases short, with 13 bases between. The CDR3 is CASSPQGFGYEQYF. CDR3 bases: TGTGCCAGCAGCCCTCAGGGTTTTGGCTACGAGCAGTACTTC. Looking up the rest from reference TRBV16 and TRBJ2-7 gives the full variable domain: GEEVAQTPKHLVRGEGQKAKLYCAPIKGHSYVFWYQQVLKNEFKFLISFQNENVFDETGMPKERFSAKCLPNSPCSLEIQATKLEDSAVYFCASSPQGFGYEQYFGPGTRLTVT.

This chain connects TRBV28 to TRBJ2-1, with a weak D call TRBD1 (6 bases). The ends were cut back, 4 bases at V and 5 bases at J, with 12 bases in the middle. Germline V gene sequence: CDR1 MDHEN, CDR2 SYDVKM. The CDR3 extends over 14 amino acids. The CDR3 nucleotides are TGTGCCAGCAGTTCCCACGGGACACACAATGAGCAGTTCTTC. This codes for CASSSHGTHNEQFF.

This clonotype was detected many times. V and J are TRBV29-1 and TRBJ2-3; D is tentatively TRBD1 or TRBD2 (6 bases each). Germline values: CDR1 SQVTM, CDR2 ANQGSEA. The CDR3 contains 13 residues. V lost 5 bases and J 4 bases, leaving 13 bases between the germline ends. The CDR3 region has the DNA TGCAGCGTTAGGGGGGCAGGGTCAGATACGCAGTATTTT. It codes for CSVRGAGSDTQYF.

The rearrangement joins TRBV9 to TRBJ2-7; tentative D call: TRBD1 (5 bases). The CDR3 has 12 residues. Per the germline V gene, CDR1 is SGDLS and CDR2 is YYNGEE. Trimming cost V 1 base and J 5 bases, with 7 bases left between them. CDR3 loop: CASSVQGHEQYF. The CDR3 coding sequence is TGTGCCAGCAGCGTACAGGGCCACGAGCAGTACTTC.

This clonotype occurred a few times. This rearrangement joins TRBV29-1 to TRBJ2-5; the match to TRBD2 covers 12 bases. The CDR3 has 14 amino acids. J gave up 6 bases and V 4 bases, and 6 bases lay outside the gene matches. Per the germline V gene, CDR1 is SQVTM and CDR2 is ANQGSEA. The CDR3 here is CSVVLAGGRKTQYF. The DNA for the CDR3 is TGCAGCGTTGTGCTAGCGGGGGGGCGAAAGACCCAGTACTTC.

This chain connects TRBV20-1 to TRBJ2-3, with 13 bases lining up with TRBD2. Per the germline V gene, CDR1 is DFQATT and CDR2 is SNEGSKA (reference sequence). There are 16 residues in the CDR3. J gave up 2 bases and V 4 bases, and 6 bases lay outside the gene matches. The CDR3 is CSAMGLAGRYTDTQYF. The CDR3 DNA reads TGCAGTGCTATGGGACTAGCGGGGCGATACACAGATACGCAGTATTTT.

The V call is TRBV2, the J call TRBJ1-2; TRBD1 matches 9 bases. With 5 bases clipped from V and 6 bases from J, the junction kept 4 bases outside the gene matches. Germline V CDR1 and CDR2: SNHLY, FYNNEI. The CDR3 loop spans 13 amino acids. The CDR3 sequence: CASSWDREDGYTF. As DNA, the CDR3 is TGTGCCAGCAGTTGGGACAGGGAAGATGGCTACACCTTC.

This clonotype turned up a few times. The chain recombines TRBV6-6 with TRBJ1-5; tentative D call: TRBD1 (5 bases). CDR3 size: 13 residues. Germline V gene data show CDR1 as MNHNY and CDR2 as SVGAGI (reference sequence). V was pared by 8 bases and J by 0 bases, with 8 bases between. The CDR3 DNA reads as TGTGCCAGCGTCAGGGATAGCAATCAGCCCCAGCATTTT. As protein: CASVRDSNQPQHF.

Comment on this clonotype: A much larger clone lies one base from this, so it may be a read error. The chain couples TRBV5-1 to TRBJ2-3; D remains unclear. In germline, CDR1 is SGHRS, CDR2 YFSETQ. The CDR3 is 14 residues long. Trimming took off 0 bases at V and 4 bases at J, with 9 bases between the two ends. The CDR3 loop reads CASSLASDPDTQYF. CDR3 nucleotides: TGCGCCAGCAGCTTGGCGTCGGATCCAGATACGCAGTATTTT.

The chain links TRBV12-3 or TRBV12-4 to TRBJ2-7; 10 nucleotides align to TRBD2. V lost 3 bases, J lost 1 base, and 3 bases stayed unmatched. This CDR3 is built from 15 residues. CDR3 loop: CASSLEGLASYEQYF. The CDR3 nucleotides are TGTGCCAGCAGTTTGGAGGGACTAGCGTCCTACGAGCAGTACTTC.